This T cell receptor (beta chain) was documented in a study of T cells after yellow fever vaccination. In germline, CDR1 is DFQATT, CDR2 SNEGSKA (reference sequence). Deletions cut 8 bases from V and 2 bases from J, with 16 bases between. The CDR3 has 13 residues. Via MiXCR, TCRdb re-called the 5' RACE reads, giving one row per CDR3 protein. The sample records about 30,000 distinct CDR3 sequences, approximately 4.7% being singletons. This clonotype was detected ten times or more. The chain employs TRBV20-1 and TRBJ2-7; a possible D gene is TRBD2 (5 bases). Sequences were derived from CD8+ T cells sorted from PBMCs, sampled 5 days after the yellow fever booster vaccination. The TCR comes from a man aged 25-40 years who received the YFV17D yellow fever vaccine. CDR3 residues: CSTTKLEAYEQYF. In nucleotides, the CDR3 is TGCAGTACGACTAAGCTGGAGGCCTACGAGCAGTACTTC.